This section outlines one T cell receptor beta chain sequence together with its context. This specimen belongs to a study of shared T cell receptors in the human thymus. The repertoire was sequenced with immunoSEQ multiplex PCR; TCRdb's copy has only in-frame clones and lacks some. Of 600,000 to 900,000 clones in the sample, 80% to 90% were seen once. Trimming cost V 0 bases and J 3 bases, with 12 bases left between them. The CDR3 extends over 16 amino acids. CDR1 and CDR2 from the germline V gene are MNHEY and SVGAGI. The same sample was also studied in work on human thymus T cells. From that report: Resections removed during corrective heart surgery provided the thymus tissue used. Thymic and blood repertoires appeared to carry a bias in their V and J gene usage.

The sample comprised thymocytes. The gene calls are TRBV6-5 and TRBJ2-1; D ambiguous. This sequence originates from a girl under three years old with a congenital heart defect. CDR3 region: CASSYSAMRNYNEQFF. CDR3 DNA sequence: TGTGCCAGCAGTTACTCGGCGATGAGGAACTACAATGAGCAGTTCTTC.